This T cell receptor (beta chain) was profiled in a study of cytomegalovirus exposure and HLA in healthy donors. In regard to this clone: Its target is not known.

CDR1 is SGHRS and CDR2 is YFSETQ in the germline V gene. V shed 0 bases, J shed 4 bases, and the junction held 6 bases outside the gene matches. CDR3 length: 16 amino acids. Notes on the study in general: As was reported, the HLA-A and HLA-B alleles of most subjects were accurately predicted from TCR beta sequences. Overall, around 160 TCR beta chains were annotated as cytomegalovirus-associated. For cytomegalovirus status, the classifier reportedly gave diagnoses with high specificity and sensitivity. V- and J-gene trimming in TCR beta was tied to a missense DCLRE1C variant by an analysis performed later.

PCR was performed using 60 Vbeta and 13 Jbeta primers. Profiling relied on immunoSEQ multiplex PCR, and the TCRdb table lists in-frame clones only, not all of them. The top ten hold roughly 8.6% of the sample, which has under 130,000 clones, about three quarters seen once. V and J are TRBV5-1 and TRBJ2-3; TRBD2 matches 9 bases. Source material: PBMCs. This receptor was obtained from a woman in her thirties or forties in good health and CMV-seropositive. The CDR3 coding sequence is TGCGCCAGCAGCTTGGATATGCGGGAGGGCGCAGATACGCAGTATTTT. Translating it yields CASSLDMREGADTQYF.